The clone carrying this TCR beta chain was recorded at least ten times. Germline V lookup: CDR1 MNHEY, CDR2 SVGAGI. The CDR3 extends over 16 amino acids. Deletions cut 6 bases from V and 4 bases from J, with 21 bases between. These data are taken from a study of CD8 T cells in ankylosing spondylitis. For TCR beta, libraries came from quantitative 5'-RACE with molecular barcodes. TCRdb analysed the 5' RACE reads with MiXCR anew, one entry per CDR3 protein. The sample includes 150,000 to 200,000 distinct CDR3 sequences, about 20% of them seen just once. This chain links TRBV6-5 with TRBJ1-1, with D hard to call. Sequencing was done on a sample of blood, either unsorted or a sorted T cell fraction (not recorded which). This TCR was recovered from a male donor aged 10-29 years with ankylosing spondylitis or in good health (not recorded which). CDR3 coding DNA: TGTGCCAGCAGCCCCCACAAAAAAATCGACGGCACTGAAGCTTTCTTT. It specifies CASSPHKKIDGTEAFF.